The source of this T cell receptor beta chain is a study of blood T cell repertoires in COVID-19. Study-wide context: PBMCs, B-cell-depleted T cells, or T cells provided the cDNA or gDNA that made up the material.

CDR3 size: 14 residues. Germline values: CDR1 GTSNPN, CDR2 SVGIG (reference sequence). Trimming removed 0 bases at V and 3 bases at J, with 11 bases between. Method: immunoSEQ multiplex PCR; TCRdb's copy keeps in-frame clones and lacks some. The sample lists just over 300,000 clones, approximately 85% occurring once. The V call is TRBV30, the J call TRBJ1-2; D might be TRBD1 (6 bases). The sequence derives from a man aged 30 to 45 who had recovered from COVID-19. Sequences were obtained from PBMCs or T cells enriched from blood (not recorded which). The CDR3 sequence is CAWSVWGGDYGYTF. The CDR3, as DNA: TGTGCCTGGAGTGTATGGGGGGGCGACTATGGCTACACCTTC. The full variable domain, its missing parts supplied by reference TRBV30 and TRBJ1-2, is SQTIHQWPATLVQPVGSPLSLECTVEGTSNPNLYWYRQAAGRGLQLLFYSVGIGQISSEVPQNLSASRPQDRQFILSSKKLLLSDSGFYLCAWSVWGGDYGYTFGSGTRLTVV.